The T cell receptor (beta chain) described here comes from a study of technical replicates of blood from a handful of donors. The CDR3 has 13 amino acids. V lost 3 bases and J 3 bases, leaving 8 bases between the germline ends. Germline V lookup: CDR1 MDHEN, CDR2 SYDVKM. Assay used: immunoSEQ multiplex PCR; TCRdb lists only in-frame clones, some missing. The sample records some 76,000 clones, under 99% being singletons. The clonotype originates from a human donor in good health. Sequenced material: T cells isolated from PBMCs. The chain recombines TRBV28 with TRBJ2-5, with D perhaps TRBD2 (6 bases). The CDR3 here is CASSFSGEETQYF. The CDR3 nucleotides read TGTGCCAGCAGTTTTTCGGGAGAAGAGACCCAGTACTTC.